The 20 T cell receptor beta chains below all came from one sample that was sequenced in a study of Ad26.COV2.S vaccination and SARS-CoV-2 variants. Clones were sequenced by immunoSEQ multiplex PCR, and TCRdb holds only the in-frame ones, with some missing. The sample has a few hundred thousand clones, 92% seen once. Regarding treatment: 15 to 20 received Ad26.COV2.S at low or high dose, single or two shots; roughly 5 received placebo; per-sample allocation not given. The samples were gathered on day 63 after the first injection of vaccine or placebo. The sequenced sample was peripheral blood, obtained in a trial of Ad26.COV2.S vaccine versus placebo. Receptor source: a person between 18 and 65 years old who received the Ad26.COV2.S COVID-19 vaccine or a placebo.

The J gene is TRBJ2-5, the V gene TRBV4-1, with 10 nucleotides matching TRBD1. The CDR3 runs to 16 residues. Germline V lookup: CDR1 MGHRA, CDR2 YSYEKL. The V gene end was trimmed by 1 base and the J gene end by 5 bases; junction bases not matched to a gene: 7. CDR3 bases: TGCGCCAGCAGCCAAGGACAGGGGGCGGTAGGGGAGACCCAGTACTTC. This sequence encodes CASSQGQGAVGETQYF.

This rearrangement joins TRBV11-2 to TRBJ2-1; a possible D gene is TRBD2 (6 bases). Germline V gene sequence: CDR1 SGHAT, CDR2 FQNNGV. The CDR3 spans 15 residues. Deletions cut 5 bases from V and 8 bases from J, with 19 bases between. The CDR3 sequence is CASSISRLAGYEQFF. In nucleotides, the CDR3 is TGTGCCAGCAGCATAAGTCGCCTGGCGGGGTATGAGCAGTTCTTC.

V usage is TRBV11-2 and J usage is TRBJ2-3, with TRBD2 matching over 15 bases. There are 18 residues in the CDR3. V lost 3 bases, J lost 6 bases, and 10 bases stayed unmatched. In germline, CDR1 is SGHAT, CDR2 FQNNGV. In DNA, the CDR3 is TGTGCCAGCAGCTTGGGACTAGCGGGGGGAGACGACGTGGATACGCAGTATTTT. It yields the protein CASSLGLAGGDDVDTQYF. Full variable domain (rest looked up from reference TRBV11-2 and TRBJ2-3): EAGVAQSPRYKIIEKRQSVAFWCNPISGHATLYWYQQILGQGPKLLIQFQNNGVVDDSQLPKDRFSAERLKGVDSTLKIQPAKLEDSAVYLCASSLGLAGGDDVDTQYFGPGTRLTVL.

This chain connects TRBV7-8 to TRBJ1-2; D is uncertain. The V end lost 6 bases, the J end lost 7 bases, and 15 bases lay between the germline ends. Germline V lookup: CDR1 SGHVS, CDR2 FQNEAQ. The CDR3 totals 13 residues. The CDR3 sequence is CASRNGDLGGYTF. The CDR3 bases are TGTGCCAGCAGAAATGGGGATCTGGGTGGCTACACCTTC.

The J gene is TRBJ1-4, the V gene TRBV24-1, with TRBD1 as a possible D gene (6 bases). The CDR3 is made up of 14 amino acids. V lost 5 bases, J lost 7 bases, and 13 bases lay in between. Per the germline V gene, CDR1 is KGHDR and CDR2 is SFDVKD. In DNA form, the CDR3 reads TGTGCCACCAGTGGTTCGGACAGCGGTGAAAAACTGTTTTTT. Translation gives CATSGSDSGEKLFF.

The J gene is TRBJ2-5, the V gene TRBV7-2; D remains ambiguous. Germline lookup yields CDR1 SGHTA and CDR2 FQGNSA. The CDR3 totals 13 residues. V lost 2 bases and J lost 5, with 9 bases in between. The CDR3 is CASSLSSAETQYF. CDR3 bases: TGTGCCAGCAGCTTAAGTTCGGCGGAGACCCAGTACTTC.

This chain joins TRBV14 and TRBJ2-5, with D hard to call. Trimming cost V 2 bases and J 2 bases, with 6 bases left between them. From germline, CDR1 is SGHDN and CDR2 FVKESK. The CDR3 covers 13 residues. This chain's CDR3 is CASSQQAQETQYF. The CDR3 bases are TGTGCCAGCAGCCAACAGGCTCAAGAGACCCAGTACTTC. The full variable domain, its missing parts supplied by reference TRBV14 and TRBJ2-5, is EAGVTQFPSHSVIEKGQTVTLRCDPISGHDNLYWYRRVMGKEIKFLLHFVKESKQDESGMPNNRFLAERTGGTYSTLKVQPAELEDSGVYFCASSQQAQETQYFGPGTRLLVL.

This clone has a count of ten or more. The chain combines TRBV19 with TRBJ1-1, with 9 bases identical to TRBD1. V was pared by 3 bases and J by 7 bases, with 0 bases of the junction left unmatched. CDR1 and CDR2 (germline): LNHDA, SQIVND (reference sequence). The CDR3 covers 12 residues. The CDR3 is CASSMGQGEAFF. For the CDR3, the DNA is TGTGCCAGTAGTATGGGACAGGGTGAAGCTTTCTTT.

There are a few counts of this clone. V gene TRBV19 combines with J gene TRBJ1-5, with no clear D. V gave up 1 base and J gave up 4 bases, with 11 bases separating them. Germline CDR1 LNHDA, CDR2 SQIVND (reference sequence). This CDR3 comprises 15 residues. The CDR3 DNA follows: TGTGCCAGTAGTATAGGTCCGGACGTGAATCAGCCCCAGCATTTT. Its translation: CASSIGPDVNQPQHF.

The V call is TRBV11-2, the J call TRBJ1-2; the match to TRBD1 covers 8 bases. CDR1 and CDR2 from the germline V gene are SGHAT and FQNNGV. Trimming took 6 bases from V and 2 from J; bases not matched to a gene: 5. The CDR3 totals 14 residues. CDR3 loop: CASRYTGGNYGYTF. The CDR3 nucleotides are TGTGCCAGCAGATACACAGGGGGGAACTATGGCTACACCTTC.

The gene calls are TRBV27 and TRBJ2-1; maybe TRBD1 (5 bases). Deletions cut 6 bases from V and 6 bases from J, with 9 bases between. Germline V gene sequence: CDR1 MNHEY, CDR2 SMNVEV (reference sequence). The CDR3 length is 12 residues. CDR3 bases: TGTGCCAGCAGGTACAGGCCCAATGAGCAGTTCTTC. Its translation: CASRYRPNEQFF.

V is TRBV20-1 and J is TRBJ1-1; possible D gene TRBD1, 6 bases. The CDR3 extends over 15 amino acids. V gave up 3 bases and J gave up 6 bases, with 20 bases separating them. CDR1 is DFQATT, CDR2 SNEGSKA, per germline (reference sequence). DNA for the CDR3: TGCAGTGCTAGTAACAAACACTGGGGGGGGCCTGAAGCTTTCTTT. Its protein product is CSASNKHWGGPEAFF.

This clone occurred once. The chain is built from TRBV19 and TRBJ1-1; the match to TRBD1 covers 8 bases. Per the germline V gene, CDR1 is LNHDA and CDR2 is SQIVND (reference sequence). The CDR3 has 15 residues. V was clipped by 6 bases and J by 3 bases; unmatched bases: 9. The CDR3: CASRERTGWHTEAFF. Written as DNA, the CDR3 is TGTGCCAGTAGAGAGCGGACAGGGTGGCACACTGAAGCTTTCTTT.

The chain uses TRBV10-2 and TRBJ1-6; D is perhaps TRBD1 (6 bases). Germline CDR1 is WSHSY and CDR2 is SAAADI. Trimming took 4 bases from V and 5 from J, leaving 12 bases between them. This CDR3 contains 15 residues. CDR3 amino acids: CASSGGAHNNSPLHF. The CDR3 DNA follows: TGCGCCAGCAGTGGGGGGGCGCATAATAATTCACCCCTCCACTTT.

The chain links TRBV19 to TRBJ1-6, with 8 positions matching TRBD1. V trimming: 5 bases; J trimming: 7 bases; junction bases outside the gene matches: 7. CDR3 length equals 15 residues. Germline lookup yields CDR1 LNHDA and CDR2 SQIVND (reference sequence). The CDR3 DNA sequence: TGTGCCAGTAGTTTCCAGGGGGCGGGGAATTCACCCCTCCACTTT. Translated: CASSFQGAGNSPLHF.

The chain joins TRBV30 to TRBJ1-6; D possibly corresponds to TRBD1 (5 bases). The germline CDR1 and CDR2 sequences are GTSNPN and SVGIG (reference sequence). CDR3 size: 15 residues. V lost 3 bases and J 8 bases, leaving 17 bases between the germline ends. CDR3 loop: CAWSVGGSSHSPLHF. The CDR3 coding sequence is TGTGCCTGGAGCGTGGGGGGGTCTTCCCATTCACCCCTCCACTTT.

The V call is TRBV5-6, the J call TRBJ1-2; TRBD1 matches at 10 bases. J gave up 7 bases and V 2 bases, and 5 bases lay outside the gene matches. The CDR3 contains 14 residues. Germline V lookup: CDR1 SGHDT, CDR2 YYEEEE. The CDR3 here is CASSFPDRGPGYTF. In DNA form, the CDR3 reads TGTGCCAGCAGCTTCCCAGACAGGGGGCCTGGCTACACCTTC.

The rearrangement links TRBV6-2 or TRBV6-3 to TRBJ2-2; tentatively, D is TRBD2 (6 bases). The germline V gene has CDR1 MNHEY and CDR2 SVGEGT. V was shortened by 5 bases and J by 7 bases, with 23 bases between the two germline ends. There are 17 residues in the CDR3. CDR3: CASSNSTWRGFGGELFF. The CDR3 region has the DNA TGTGCCAGCAGTAATTCAACTTGGCGGGGCTTCGGCGGGGAGCTGTTTTTT.

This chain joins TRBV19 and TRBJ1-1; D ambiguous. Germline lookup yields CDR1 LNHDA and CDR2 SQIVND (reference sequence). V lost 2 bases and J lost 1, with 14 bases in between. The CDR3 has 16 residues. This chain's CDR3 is CASSISSQWENTEAFF. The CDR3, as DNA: TGTGCCAGTAGTATATCTTCTCAGTGGGAGAACACTGAAGCTTTCTTT.

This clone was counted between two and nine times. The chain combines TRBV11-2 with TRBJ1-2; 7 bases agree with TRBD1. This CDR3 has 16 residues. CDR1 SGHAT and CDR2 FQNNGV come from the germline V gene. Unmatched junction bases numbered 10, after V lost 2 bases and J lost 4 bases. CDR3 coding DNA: TGTGCCAGCAGCTTAAACCCGGGACAGTACTCCTATGGCTACACCTTC. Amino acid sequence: CASSLNPGQYSYGYTF.